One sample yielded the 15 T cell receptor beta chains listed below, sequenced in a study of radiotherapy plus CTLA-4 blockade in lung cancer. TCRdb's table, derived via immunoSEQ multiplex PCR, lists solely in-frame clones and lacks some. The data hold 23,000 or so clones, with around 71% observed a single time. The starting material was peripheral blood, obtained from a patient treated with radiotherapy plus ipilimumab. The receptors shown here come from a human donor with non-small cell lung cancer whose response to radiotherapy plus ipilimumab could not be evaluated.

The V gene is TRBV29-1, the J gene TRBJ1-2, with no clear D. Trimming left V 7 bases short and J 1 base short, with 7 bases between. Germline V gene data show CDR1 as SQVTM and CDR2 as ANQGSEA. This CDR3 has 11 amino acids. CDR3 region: CSATDNYGYTF. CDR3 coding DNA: TGCAGCGCCACTGATAACTATGGCTACACCTTC.

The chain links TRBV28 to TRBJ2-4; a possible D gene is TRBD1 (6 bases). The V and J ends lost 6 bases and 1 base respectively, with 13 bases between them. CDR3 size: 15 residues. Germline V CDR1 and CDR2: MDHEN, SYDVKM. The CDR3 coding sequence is TGTGCCAGCAGAGCCGGGACATGGGCCAAAAACATTCAGTACTTC. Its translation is CASRAGTWAKNIQYF.

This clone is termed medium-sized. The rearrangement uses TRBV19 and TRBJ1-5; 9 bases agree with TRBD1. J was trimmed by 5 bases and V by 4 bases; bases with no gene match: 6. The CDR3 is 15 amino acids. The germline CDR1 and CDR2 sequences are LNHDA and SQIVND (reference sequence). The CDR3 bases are TGTGCCAGTAGTACCTCCGGGACAGGGTATCAGCCCCAGCATTTT. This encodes CASSTSGTGYQPQHF.

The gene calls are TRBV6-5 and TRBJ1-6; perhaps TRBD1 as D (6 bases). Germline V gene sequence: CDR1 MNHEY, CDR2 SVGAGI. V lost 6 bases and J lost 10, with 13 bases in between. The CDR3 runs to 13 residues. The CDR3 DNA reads TGTGCCAGCAGGTCAGGGGAATACTCACCCCTCCACTTT. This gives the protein CASRSGEYSPLHF.

Written as DNA, the CDR3 is TGTGCCAGCATTCCGACCCTACAGGAGACCCAGTACTTC. It is translated as CASIPTLQETQYF. The chain joins TRBV6-1 to TRBJ2-5; D is undetermined. This CDR3 is built from 13 residues. Germline V gene lookup returns CDR1 MNHNS and CDR2 SASEGT. The V end lost 7 bases, the J end lost 5 bases, and 14 bases lay between the germline ends.

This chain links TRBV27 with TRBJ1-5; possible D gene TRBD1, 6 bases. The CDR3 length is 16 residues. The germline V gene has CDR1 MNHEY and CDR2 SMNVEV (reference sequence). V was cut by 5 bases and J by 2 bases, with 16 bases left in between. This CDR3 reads CASSIKQGFGNQPQHF. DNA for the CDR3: TGTGCCAGCAGTATCAAACAGGGTTTCGGCAATCAGCCCCAGCATTTT.

The CDR3 DNA sequence: TGTGCCAGTAGTATTATCGGGGGACTAGCACTTGACGAGCAGTACTTC. Translated, it gives CASSIIGGLALDEQYF. The chain uses TRBV19 and TRBJ2-7; 9 positions match TRBD2. The CDR3 extends over 16 amino acids. Germline lookup yields CDR1 LNHDA and CDR2 SQIVND (reference sequence). The V and J ends lost 3 bases and 5 bases, in that order; junction bases with no gene match: 11.

The CDR3 DNA follows: TGCGCCAGCAGCCCCAGGACAGGACTGGACTATGGCTACACCTTC. The encoded protein is CASSPRTGLDYGYTF. The chain has TRBV5-1 and TRBJ1-2, with 7 bases fitting TRBD1. Per the germline V gene, CDR1 is SGHRS and CDR2 is YFSETQ. V lost 4 bases, J lost 3 bases, and 9 bases stayed unmatched. There are 15 residues in the CDR3.

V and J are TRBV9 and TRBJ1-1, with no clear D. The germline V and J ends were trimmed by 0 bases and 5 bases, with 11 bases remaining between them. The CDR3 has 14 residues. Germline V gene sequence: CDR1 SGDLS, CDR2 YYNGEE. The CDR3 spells CASSVGTRWTEAFF. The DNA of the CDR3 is TGTGCCAGCAGCGTAGGTACCAGATGGACTGAAGCTTTCTTT. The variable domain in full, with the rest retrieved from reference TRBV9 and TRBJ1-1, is DSGVTQTPKHLITATGQRVTLRCSPRSGDLSVYWYQQSLDQGLQFLIQYYNGEERAKGNILERFSAQQFPDLHSELNLSSLELGDSALYFCASSVGTRWTEAFFGQGTRLTVV.

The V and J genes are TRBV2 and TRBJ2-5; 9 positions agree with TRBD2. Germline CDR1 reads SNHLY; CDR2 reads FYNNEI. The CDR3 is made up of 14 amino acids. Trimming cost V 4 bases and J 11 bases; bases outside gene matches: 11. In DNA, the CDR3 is TGTGCCAGCAGTGTCTTAGCGGGAGTAAGTGAGCAGTACTTC. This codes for CASSVLAGVSEQYF.

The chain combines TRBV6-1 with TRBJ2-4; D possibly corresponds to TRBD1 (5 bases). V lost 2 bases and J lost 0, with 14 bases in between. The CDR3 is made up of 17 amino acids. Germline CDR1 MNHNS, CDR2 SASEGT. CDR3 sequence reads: CASSEYSSREAKNIQYF. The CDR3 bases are TGTGCCAGCAGTGAATACTCGAGCAGGGAAGCCAAAAACATTCAGTACTTC.

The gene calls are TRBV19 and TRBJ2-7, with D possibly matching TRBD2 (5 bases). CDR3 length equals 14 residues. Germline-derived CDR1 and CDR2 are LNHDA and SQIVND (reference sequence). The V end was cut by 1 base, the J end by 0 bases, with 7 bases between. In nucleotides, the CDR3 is TGTGCCAGTAGTATAGGGGGAGCCTCCTACGAGCAGTACTTC. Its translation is CASSIGGASYEQYF. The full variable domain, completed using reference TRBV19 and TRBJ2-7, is DGGITQSPKYLFRKEGQNVTLSCEQNLNHDAMYWYRQDPGQGLRLIYYSQIVNDFQKGDIAEGYSVSREKKESFPLTVTSAQKNPTAFYLCASSIGGASYEQYFGPGTRLTVT.

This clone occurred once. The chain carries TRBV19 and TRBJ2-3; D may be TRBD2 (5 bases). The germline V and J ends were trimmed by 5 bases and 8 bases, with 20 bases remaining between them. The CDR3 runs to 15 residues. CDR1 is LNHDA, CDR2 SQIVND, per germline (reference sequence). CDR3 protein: CASSPNAGDGRTQYF. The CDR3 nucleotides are TGTGCCAGTAGTCCAAACGCCGGGGATGGGCGTACGCAGTATTTT.

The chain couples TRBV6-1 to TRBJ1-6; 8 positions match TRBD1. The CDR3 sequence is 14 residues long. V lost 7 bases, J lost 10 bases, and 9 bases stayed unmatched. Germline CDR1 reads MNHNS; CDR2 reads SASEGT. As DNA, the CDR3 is TGTGCCAGCAAAGACAGGGGCATAGGGTCACCCCTCCACTTT. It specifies CASKDRGIGSPLHF.

Written as DNA, the CDR3 is TGCAGTGTCGGTGGCGGCGGAGAGACCCAGTACTTC. This gives the protein CSVGGGGETQYF. V usage is TRBV29-1 and J usage is TRBJ2-5; D unresolved. CDR3 length: 12 residues. Germline V lookup: CDR1 SQVTM, CDR2 ANQGSEA.